One and the same sample provided the 16 T cell receptor beta chains below, sequenced in a study of blood T cell repertoires in COVID-19. TCRdb's table, derived via immunoSEQ multiplex PCR, lists solely in-frame clones and lacks some. Of fewer than 250,000 clones in the sample, around nine tenths were seen once. Sequencing was done on a sample of peripheral blood. These receptor sequences come from a woman aged 60 to 75 with acute or convalescent COVID-19.

The chain uses TRBV4-1 and TRBJ1-3, with no clear D. The CDR3 runs to 16 residues. Germline V lookup: CDR1 MGHRA, CDR2 YSYEKL. V was shortened by 1 base and J by 0 bases, with 10 bases between the two germline ends. The CDR3 region has the DNA TGCGCCAGCAGCCAAGCCAGCGTCCTCTCTGGAAACACCATATATTTT. This gives the protein CASSQASVLSGNTIYF.

The rearrangement links TRBV5-1 to TRBJ1-1, with TRBD1 identical over 7 bases. Germline CDR1 reads SGHRS; CDR2 reads YFSETQ. CDR3 length: 15 amino acids. The V gene end was trimmed by 1 base and the J gene end by 7 bases; junction bases not matched to a gene: 10. The CDR3 bases are TGCGCCAGCAGCTTGTCGCAGGGGGGATTGAATGAAGCTTTCTTT. It encodes CASSLSQGGLNEAFF.

This clone was seen more than once but under ten times. The V and J genes are TRBV2 and TRBJ2-1; 7 bases match TRBD1. The CDR3 totals 14 residues. V lost 3 bases, J lost 8 bases, and 7 bases stayed unmatched. The germline CDR1 and CDR2 sequences are SNHLY and FYNNEI. The CDR3 loop is CASSDEQGSDEQFF. The CDR3 DNA is TGTGCCAGCAGTGACGAACAGGGGTCGGATGAGCAGTTCTTC.

The V call is TRBV5-1, the J call TRBJ2-3; perhaps TRBD1 as D (6 bases). CDR1 is SGHRS, CDR2 YFSETQ, per germline. The germline V and J ends were trimmed by 1 base and 4 bases, with 10 bases remaining between them. The CDR3 length is 14 residues. CDR3 nucleotides: TGCGCCAGCAGCTTGCAGGGGATCTCAGATACGCAGTATTTT. It encodes CASSLQGISDTQYF. Looking up the rest from reference TRBV5-1 and TRBJ2-3 gives the full variable domain: KAGVTQTPRYLIKTRGQQVTLSCSPISGHRSVSWYQQTPGQGLQFLFEYFSETQRNKGNFPGRFSGRQFSNSRSEMNVSTLELGDSALYLCASSLQGISDTQYFGPGTRLTVL.

The rearrangement joins TRBV10-2 to TRBJ1-1, with D perhaps matching TRBD1 (6 bases). The germline CDR1 and CDR2 sequences are WSHSY and SAAADI. V was trimmed by 7 bases and J by 2 bases, leaving 14 bases between them. The CDR3 has 14 residues. The CDR3 nucleotides are TGCGCCAGCAATAAGGGGACAACCAACACTGAAGCTTTCTTT. It specifies CASNKGTTNTEAFF.

The V gene is TRBV19, the J gene TRBJ1-5; TRBD1 aligns across 7 bases. Germline V gene lookup returns CDR1 LNHDA and CDR2 SQIVND (reference sequence). The CDR3 totals 15 residues. V was clipped by 6 bases and J by 3 bases; unmatched bases: 8. CDR3 bases: TGTGCCAGTAGCATGGACAGGAGCAACAATCAGCCCCAGCATTTT. This translates into CASSMDRSNNQPQHF.

This rearrangement joins TRBV6-2 or TRBV6-3 to TRBJ1-5, with D uncertain. V was pared by 3 bases and J by 4 bases, with 7 bases between. The CDR3 has 13 residues. The germline CDR1 and CDR2 sequences are MNHEY and SVGEGT. The CDR3 nucleotides are TGTGCCAGCAGTTATAGATCGAATCAGCCCCAGCATTTT. This codes for CASSYRSNQPQHF.

This chain uses TRBV30 with TRBJ1-1, with D possibly matching TRBD1 (5 bases). The ends were cut back, 3 bases at V and 6 bases at J, with 11 bases in the middle. The CDR3 has 12 residues. Looked up from germline, CDR1 is GTSNPN and CDR2 is SVGIG (reference sequence). CDR3 nucleotides: TGTGCCTGGAGATCAGGGTTTGCTGAAGCTTTCTTT. Encoded protein: CAWRSGFAEAFF.

The chain combines TRBV10-3 with TRBJ1-1; a weak D match, TRBD1 (5 bases). In germline, CDR1 is ENHRY, CDR2 SYGVKD. This CDR3 has 16 amino acids. V was clipped by 11 bases and J by 0 bases, with 22 bases between them. CDR3 bases: TGTGCCCCGAGTGGCAAGGGGCGTCCCGTGAACACTGAAGCTTTCTTT. Residues: CAPSGKGRPVNTEAFF.

The J gene is TRBJ2-3, the V gene TRBV24-1; 8 bases are a match to TRBD2. With 3 bases clipped from V and 0 bases from J, the junction kept 7 bases outside the gene matches. The CDR3 runs 17 residues. From germline, CDR1 is KGHDR and CDR2 SFDVKD. The chain's CDR3 is CATSDHIAGSSTDTQYF. The CDR3 DNA reads as TGTGCCACCAGTGATCACATAGCGGGGTCTAGCACAGATACGCAGTATTTT.

The chain carries TRBV2 and TRBJ2-5, with D possibly matching TRBD1 (6 bases). This CDR3 spans 11 amino acids. Germline V gene lookup returns CDR1 SNHLY and CDR2 FYNNEI. Trimming cost V 7 bases and J 5 bases, with 8 bases left between them. CDR3 coding DNA: TGTGCCAGCACGAGGGGGGAGACCCAGTACTTC. Its translation is CASTRGETQYF.

V usage is TRBV5-5 and J usage is TRBJ2-6; 8 nucleotides line up with TRBD1. Germline V lookup: CDR1 SGHKS, CDR2 YYEKEE (reference sequence). The V and J ends lost 2 bases and 2 bases, in that order; junction bases with no gene match: 6. The CDR3 extends over 17 amino acids. Here the CDR3 reads CASSFRQGPTGANVLTF. In nucleotides, the CDR3 is TGTGCCAGCAGCTTTAGACAGGGGCCGACTGGGGCCAACGTCCTGACTTTC.

The rearrangement links TRBV7-8 to TRBJ1-3; D is undetermined. The CDR3 has 16 amino acids. V lost 0 bases and J 0 bases, leaving 9 bases between the germline ends. Germline V lookup: CDR1 SGHVS, CDR2 FQNEAQ. The CDR3 coding sequence is TGTGCCAGCAGCTTAGCGCAGGTGTACTCTGGAAACACCATATATTTT. Translating gives CASSLAQVYSGNTIYF.

The chain has TRBV27 and TRBJ2-1; 7 bases are a match to TRBD2. The CDR3 totals 15 residues. V dropped 9 bases and J dropped 0; count of bases not matched to a gene: 8. The germline V gene encodes CDR1 MNHEY and CDR2 SMNVEV (reference sequence). CDR3 region: CARGSGTGSYNEQFF. CDR3 nucleotides: TGTGCCAGGGGGAGCGGGACCGGCTCCTACAATGAGCAGTTCTTC.

The V gene is TRBV5-1, the J gene TRBJ2-3; 11 bases match TRBD1. The CDR3 is 15 residues long. Germline V lookup: CDR1 SGHRS, CDR2 YFSETQ. V shed 2 bases, J shed 5 bases, and the junction held 4 bases outside the gene matches. The CDR3 sequence: CASSFGTGGGDTQYF. In nucleotides, the CDR3 is TGCGCCAGCAGCTTTGGGACAGGGGGAGGAGATACGCAGTATTTT. Full variable domain (remainder filled in from reference TRBV5-1 and TRBJ2-3): KAGVTQTPRYLIKTRGQQVTLSCSPISGHRSVSWYQQTPGQGLQFLFEYFSETQRNKGNFPGRFSGRQFSNSRSEMNVSTLELGDSALYLCASSFGTGGGDTQYFGPGTRLTVL.

This clone has just one count. CDR3 bases: TGTGCCAGCAGTTTTAGGCGGGGTTCTTACAATGAGCAGTTCTTC. Translating gives CASSFRRGSYNEQFF. The V and J genes are TRBV27 and TRBJ2-1, with D perhaps TRBD2 (6 bases). CDR3 length: 15 residues. Germline V gives CDR1 MNHEY, CDR2 SMNVEV (reference sequence). V was cut by 3 bases and J by 4 bases, with 13 bases left in between.